These 32 T cell receptor beta chains share one sample of origin, sequenced in a study of beta chain features in type 1 diabetes. What was sequenced were expressed TCRB transcripts, since all of the isolated RNA had been reverse transcribed. The table came from immunoSEQ multiplex PCR; TCRdb's copy has only in-frame clones and leaves some out. The sample shows around 240,000 clones, roughly 17% of them seen only once. The study's findings and limits: TCRB CDR3s from Type 1 diabetes patients were moderately but significantly shorter in all four CD4+ subsets.

Their antigens remain unidentified. Input material: naive CD4+ T cells from blood. These receptors came from a man aged 30 to 39 with type 1 diabetes.

This clone was seen only a few times. This sequence joins TRBV9 and TRBJ2-1, with D maybe TRBD1 (6 bases). The V gene lost 0 bases and the J gene lost 9 bases, with 16 bases spanning the gap. The CDR3 contains 15 residues. The germline gives CDR1 SGDLS, CDR2 YYNGEE. The CDR3 coding sequence is TGTGCCAGCAGCGTAGCCCCAGGGGTGGGTTCTGAGCAGTTCTTC. As protein: CASSVAPGVGSEQFF.

This clone was seen only a few times. This rearrangement joins TRBV7-2 to TRBJ2-1; D not certain. CDR1 is SGHTA and CDR2 is FQGNSA in the germline V gene. The length of the CDR3 is 11 residues. The ends were cut back, 0 bases at V and 15 bases at J, with 9 bases in the middle. CDR3 loop: CASSLAGIPFF. The CDR3 DNA sequence: TGTGCCAGCAGCTTAGCTGGCATCCCGTTCTTC.

The chain links TRBV7-9 to TRBJ2-3; D is ambiguous. V was shortened by 5 bases and J by 4 bases, with 7 bases between the two germline ends. Per the germline V gene, CDR1 is SEHNR and CDR2 is FQNEAQ (reference sequence). The CDR3 spans 12 residues. The CDR3 sequence is CASSGMADTQYF. The CDR3 bases are TGTGCCAGCAGCGGTATGGCAGATACGCAGTATTTT.

The chain combines TRBV7-3 with TRBJ1-5, with D perhaps matching TRBD1 (6 bases). CDR3 length equals 16 residues. The V end was cut by 1 base, the J end by 0 bases, with 10 bases between. Germline V lookup: CDR1 SGHTA, CDR2 FQGTGA. The CDR3: CASSLRDTYSNQPQHF. The CDR3 coding sequence is TGTGCCAGCAGCTTAAGGGACACCTATAGCAATCAGCCCCAGCATTTT.

The genes are TRBV27 and TRBJ1-3; 8 positions agree with TRBD1. The CDR3 length is 19 residues. Looked up from germline, CDR1 is MNHEY and CDR2 is SMNVEV (reference sequence). Trimming cost V 2 bases and J 1 base; bases outside gene matches: 13. The CDR3 region is CASSLRFGQGLSSGNTIYF. The CDR3 DNA reads as TGTGCCAGCAGTTTACGTTTTGGACAGGGATTGAGTTCTGGAAACACCATATATTTT.

In its sample, this clone was seen a few times. V and J are TRBV6-6 and TRBJ2-3; D call uncertain. Deletions cut 2 bases from V and 1 base from J, with 10 bases between. CDR3 length: 15 residues. Germline V gives CDR1 MNHNY, CDR2 SVGAGI (reference sequence). The CDR3 nucleotides are TGTGCCAGCAGTTACCCGACGGGTGGCACAGATACGCAGTATTTT. This gives the protein CASSYPTGGTDTQYF.

The genes are TRBV7-2 and TRBJ2-5, with 14 bases fitting TRBD2. CDR1 and CDR2 (germline): SGHTA, FQGNSA. CDR3 length equals 17 residues. V dropped 1 base and J dropped 7; count of bases not matched to a gene: 8. The CDR3 spells CASSLEPGTSGSGTQYF. The CDR3 DNA sequence: TGTGCCAGCAGCTTAGAGCCGGGGACTAGCGGGAGTGGGACCCAGTACTTC.

The gene calls are TRBV28 and TRBJ2-7, with D tentatively TRBD2 (6 bases). Germline CDR1 reads MDHEN; CDR2 reads SYDVKM. With 2 bases removed from V and 2 bases from J, the gap between germline ends came to 13 bases. The CDR3 has 15 residues. The CDR3 sequence is CASSLPGLETYEQYF. CDR3 nucleotides: TGTGCCAGCAGTTTACCGGGACTCGAGACCTACGAGCAGTACTTC.

The chain has TRBV4-3 and TRBJ2-5; TRBD1 might be the D (5 bases). Germline V gives CDR1 LGHNA, CDR2 YSLEER. V was shortened by 1 base and J by 4 bases, with 10 bases between the two germline ends. The CDR3 contains 14 residues. The CDR3 DNA is TGCGCCAGCAGCCAAGTCTCAGGGTCAGAGACCCAGTACTTC. Encoded protein: CASSQVSGSETQYF.

The chain joins TRBV2 to TRBJ2-5; TRBD2 aligns across 9 bases. Germline V gene lookup returns CDR1 SNHLY and CDR2 FYNNEI. V shed 8 bases, J shed 4 bases, and the junction held 5 bases outside the gene matches. CDR3 length equals 13 residues. The CDR3 region is CASLAGETETQYF. CDR3 DNA sequence: TGTGCCAGCTTAGCGGGAGAAACAGAGACCCAGTACTTC. Full variable domain (rest looked up from reference TRBV2 and TRBJ2-5): EPEVTQTPSHQVTQMGQEVILRCVPISNHLYFYWYRQILGQKVEFLVSFYNNEISEKSEIFDDQFSVERPDGSNFTLKIRSTKLEDSAMYFCASLAGETETQYFGPGTRLLVL.

This rearrangement joins TRBV30 to TRBJ2-5, with D unclear. The germline gives CDR1 GTSNPN, CDR2 SVGIG (reference sequence). V was trimmed by 0 bases and J by 5 bases, leaving 10 bases between them. The CDR3 has 13 residues. The CDR3 here is CAWSVQGSETQYF. The CDR3 DNA is TGTGCCTGGAGTGTTCAAGGGTCCGAGACCCAGTACTTC. Together with reference TRBV30 and TRBJ2-5, the CDR3 gives the full variable domain: SQTIHQWPATLVQPVGSPLSLECTVEGTSNPNLYWYRQAAGRGLQLLFYSVGIGQISSEVPQNLSASRPQDRQFILSSKKLLLSDSGFYLCAWSVQGSETQYFGPGTRLLVL.

Only a few counts were recorded for this clone. The chain carries TRBV20-1 and TRBJ2-7; D not resolved. Looked up from germline, CDR1 is DFQATT and CDR2 is SNEGSKA (reference sequence). V was clipped by 5 bases and J by 3 bases, with 5 bases between them. The CDR3 is 10 amino acids. The CDR3 loop reads CSAPDYEQYF. CDR3 in DNA: TGCAGTGCTCCCGACTACGAGCAGTACTTC.

The CDR3 reads CSGDRGYEQYF. In DNA, the CDR3 is TGCAGCGGCGACAGGGGCTACGAGCAGTACTTC. The rearrangement joins TRBV29-1 to TRBJ2-7; 8 nucleotides align to TRBD1. V was clipped by 7 bases and J by 3 bases; unmatched bases: 2. Germline V CDR1 and CDR2: SQVTM, ANQGSEA. The CDR3 spans 11 residues.

This clone came up once. This rearrangement joins TRBV27 to TRBJ2-5, with 10 bases identical to TRBD1. This CDR3 spans 18 amino acids. V gave up 5 bases and J gave up 1 base; unmatched junction bases: 13. Germline CDR1 is MNHEY and CDR2 is SMNVEV (reference sequence). The CDR3 loop is CASSPLLRTGGVQETQYF. The CDR3 DNA reads as TGTGCCAGCAGTCCATTACTCAGGACAGGGGGGGTCCAAGAGACCCAGTACTTC.

In this sample, this clone turned up a few times. This sequence joins TRBV7-2 and TRBJ1-1, with 7 nucleotides matching TRBD1. The V gene's germline CDR1 is SGHTA and CDR2 FQGNSA. The trim removed 2 bases at V and 4 bases at J, leaving 1 base unmatched. This CDR3 region has 13 residues. CDR3 amino acids: CASSLNRGTEAFF. In DNA, the CDR3 is TGTGCCAGCAGCTTAAACAGGGGCACTGAAGCTTTCTTT.

This clone was seen a few times. The rearrangement uses TRBV29-1 and TRBJ2-1; D may be TRBD1 (6 bases). The germline V gene encodes CDR1 SQVTM and CDR2 ANQGSEA. V gave up 3 bases and J gave up 3 bases, with 9 bases separating them. The CDR3 is 13 amino acids. The CDR3 loop is CSVDRGFYNEQFF. CDR3 coding DNA: TGCAGCGTTGACAGGGGATTCTACAATGAGCAGTTCTTC.

The chain employs TRBV7-9 and TRBJ2-5; D might be TRBD2 (6 bases). The germline V gene encodes CDR1 SEHNR and CDR2 FQNEAQ (reference sequence). V dropped 5 bases and J dropped 3 bases, with 10 bases sitting between them. The CDR3 is made up of 13 amino acids. The CDR3 spells CASSPWGEETQYF. Here the CDR3 DNA reads TGTGCCAGCAGCCCGTGGGGGGAAGAGACCCAGTACTTC.

V and J are TRBV9 and TRBJ2-5; possible D gene TRBD1, 6 bases. Germline CDR1 is SGDLS and CDR2 is YYNGEE. The CDR3 is 16 residues long. With 0 bases removed from V and 1 base from J, the gap between germline ends came to 13 bases. The CDR3 DNA follows: TGTGCCAGCAGCGTAGGCAGGGGCCGGGTCCAAGAGACCCAGTACTTC. This sequence encodes CASSVGRGRVQETQYF.

V usage is TRBV29-1 and J usage is TRBJ1-5; D uncertain. The CDR3 runs 13 residues. The ends were cut back, 4 bases at V and 5 bases at J, with 12 bases in the middle. Germline V CDR1 and CDR2: SQVTM, ANQGSEA. CDR3 sequence reads: CSVAIHPDQPQHF. CDR3 nucleotide sequence: TGCAGCGTTGCCATCCATCCCGATCAGCCCCAGCATTTT.

In regard to this clone: The junction departs from germline at one end; a sequencing error may be responsible. The chain is built from TRBV6-6 and TRBJ2-7; D ambiguous. Germline values: CDR1 MNHNY, CDR2 SVGAGI (reference sequence). CDR3 length equals 13 residues. CDR3 region: CASSYSGPYEQYF. The CDR3 DNA follows: TGTGCCAGCAGCTACTCGGGCCCCTACGAGCAGTACTTC.

J is TRBJ2-7 and V is TRBV7-2; 7 bases are a match to TRBD1. V lost 5 bases to trimming and J lost 3 bases; unmatched junction nucleotides: 4. From germline, CDR1 is SGHTA and CDR2 FQGNSA. The CDR3 is 13 amino acids. The DNA of the CDR3 is TGTGCCAGCAGCCGGGGACAGATCTACGAGCAGTACTTC. Its protein product is CASSRGQIYEQYF.

This clone was observed a handful of times. The rearrangement joins TRBV7-2 to TRBJ2-7; maybe TRBD1 (6 bases). The CDR3 covers 15 residues. Germline CDR1 and CDR2: SGHTA and FQGNSA. The V end lost 5 bases, the J end lost 3 bases, and 17 bases lay between the germline ends. This CDR3 reads CASSPSTGIFYEQYF. The CDR3, as DNA: TGTGCCAGCAGCCCCAGCACAGGGATTTTCTACGAGCAGTACTTC.

This clone was detected only a few times. The chain uses TRBV14 and TRBJ1-2, with D tentatively TRBD1 (6 bases). Germline V gives CDR1 SGHDN, CDR2 FVKESK. The CDR3 extends over 15 amino acids. Trimming stripped 4 bases from V and 5 bases from J, with 17 bases between. The CDR3 sequence is CASSPRTATGYGYTF. Here the CDR3 DNA reads TGTGCCAGCAGCCCTAGGACGGCCACAGGGTATGGCTACACCTTC.

The rearrangement links TRBV2 to TRBJ1-1, with D perhaps TRBD1 (6 bases). Germline values: CDR1 SNHLY, CDR2 FYNNEI. There are 13 residues in the CDR3. Trimming stripped 3 bases from V and 4 bases from J, with 9 bases between. The DNA for the CDR3 is TGTGCCAGCAGTGAGACAGGCATCACTGAAGCTTTCTTT. Its translation: CASSETGITEAFF. The full variable domain, in which reference TRBV2 and TRBJ1-1 provide the parts outside the CDR3, is EPEVTQTPSHQVTQMGQEVILRCVPISNHLYFYWYRQILGQKVEFLVSFYNNEISEKSEIFDDQFSVERPDGSNFTLKIRSTKLEDSAMYFCASSETGITEAFFGQGTRLTVV.

The chain has TRBV29-1 and TRBJ2-7, with 9 bases fitting TRBD1. V shed 4 bases, J shed 3 bases, and the junction held 4 bases outside the gene matches. The CDR3 has 13 amino acids. The germline V gene encodes CDR1 SQVTM and CDR2 ANQGSEA. CDR3 nucleotides: TGCAGCGTTGCGGGACAGGGTTACTACGAGCAGTACTTC. It specifies CSVAGQGYYEQYF.

This clone was seen more than once but under ten times. This sequence joins TRBV5-1 and TRBJ2-2; unclear D gene. This CDR3 is built from 12 residues. Germline CDR1 is SGHRS and CDR2 is YFSETQ. The V and J ends lost 3 bases and 1 base respectively, with 1 base between them. The CDR3 loop reads CASSWNTGELFF. The CDR3 DNA reads TGCGCCAGCAGCTGGAACACCGGGGAGCTGTTTTTT.

The genes are TRBV28 and TRBJ2-3; TRBD2 is a possible D gene (6 bases). This CDR3 is 15 amino acids long. Per germline, CDR1 MDHEN and CDR2 SYDVKM. Trimming removed 6 bases from V and 5 bases from J, with 18 bases in between. The chain's CDR3 is CASSGRGIRGDTQYF. CDR3 bases: TGTGCCAGCAGCGGTCGGGGGATTCGAGGAGATACGCAGTATTTT.

This clone was recorded a few times. The V gene is TRBV13, the J gene TRBJ2-3; 8 nucleotides agree with TRBD1. Trimming cost V 2 bases and J 13 bases; bases outside gene matches: 5. This CDR3 is 12 amino acids long. Germline V gene lookup returns CDR1 PRHDT and CDR2 FYEKMQ (reference sequence). The CDR3 region is CASSLTQGAKYF. DNA for the CDR3: TGTGCCAGCAGCTTAACGCAGGGGGCGAAGTATTTT.

This clone was seen a few times. This chain uses TRBV29-1 with TRBJ2-7; unclear D gene. The CDR3 length is 11 residues. From germline, CDR1 is SQVTM and CDR2 ANQGSEA. V was shortened by 7 bases and J by 6 bases, with 13 bases between the two germline ends. CDR3 sequence: CSARVRLEQYF. CDR3 nucleotide sequence: TGCAGCGCCCGGGTACGGCTCGAGCAGTACTTC.

The rearrangement links TRBV29-1 to TRBJ2-7, with TRBD1 matching 7 bases. CDR1 SQVTM and CDR2 ANQGSEA come from the germline V gene. J gave up 0 bases and V 6 bases, and 2 bases lay outside the gene matches. The CDR3 runs 12 residues. CDR3 loop: CSVGDSSYEQYF. The CDR3 coding sequence is TGCAGCGTCGGGGACAGCTCCTACGAGCAGTACTTC.

This clone appeared a few times. This sequence joins TRBV9 and TRBJ2-2; 10 nucleotides agree with TRBD2. CDR3 length: 14 amino acids. V gave up 6 bases and J gave up 5 bases; unmatched junction bases: 4. CDR1 SGDLS and CDR2 YYNGEE come from the germline V gene. CDR3 in DNA: TGTGCCAGCAAGACTAGCGGGTCAACCGGGGAGCTGTTTTTT. This translates into CASKTSGSTGELFF.

The chain is built from TRBV7-3 and TRBJ2-5; D is possibly TRBD1 (7 bases). Germline CDR1 SGHTA, CDR2 FQGTGA. The CDR3 is made up of 13 amino acids. V lost 8 bases to trimming and J lost 6 bases, with 16 bases between them. The CDR3 DNA reads as TGTGCCAGCTCCCCACCAGGGGGGCAGACCCAGTACTTC. It codes for CASSPPGGQTQYF.